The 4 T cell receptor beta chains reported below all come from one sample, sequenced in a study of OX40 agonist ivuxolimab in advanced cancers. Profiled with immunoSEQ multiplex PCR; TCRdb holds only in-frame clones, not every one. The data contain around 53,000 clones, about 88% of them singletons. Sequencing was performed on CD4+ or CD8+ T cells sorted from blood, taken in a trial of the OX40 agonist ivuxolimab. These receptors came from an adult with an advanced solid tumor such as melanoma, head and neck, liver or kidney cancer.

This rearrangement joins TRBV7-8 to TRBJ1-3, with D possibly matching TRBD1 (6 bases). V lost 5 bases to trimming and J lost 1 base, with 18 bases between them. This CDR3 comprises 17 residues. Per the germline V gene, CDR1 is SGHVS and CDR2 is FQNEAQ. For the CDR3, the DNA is TGTGCCAGCAGCATGCGAATCACGGGACAATCTGGAAACACCATATATTTT. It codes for CASSMRITGQSGNTIYF.

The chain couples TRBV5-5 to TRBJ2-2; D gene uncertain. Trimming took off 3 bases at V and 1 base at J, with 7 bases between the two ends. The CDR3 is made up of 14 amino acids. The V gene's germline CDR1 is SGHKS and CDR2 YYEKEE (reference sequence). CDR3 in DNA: TGTGCCAGCAGCTCGAACGGGAACACCGGGGAGCTGTTTTTT. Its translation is CASSSNGNTGELFF.

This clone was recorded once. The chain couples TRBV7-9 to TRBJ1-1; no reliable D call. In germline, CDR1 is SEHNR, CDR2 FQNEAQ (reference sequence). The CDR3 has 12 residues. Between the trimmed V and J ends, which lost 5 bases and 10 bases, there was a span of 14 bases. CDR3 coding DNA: TGTGCCAGCAGCCCATATGGGTATGTAGCTTTCTTT. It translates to CASSPYGYVAFF.

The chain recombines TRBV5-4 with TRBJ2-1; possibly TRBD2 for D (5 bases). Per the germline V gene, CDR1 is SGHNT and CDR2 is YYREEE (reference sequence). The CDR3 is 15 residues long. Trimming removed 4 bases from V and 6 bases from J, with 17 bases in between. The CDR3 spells CASSPSTGRGNEQFF. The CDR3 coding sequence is TGTGCCAGCAGCCCTTCGACCGGTCGGGGCAATGAGCAGTTCTTC.